This passage covers 28 T cell receptor beta chains from one sample sequenced in a study of blood T cell repertoires in COVID-19. Method: immunoSEQ multiplex PCR; TCRdb's copy keeps in-frame clones and lacks some. The sample shows 100,000 to 120,000 clones, 65% to 90% of them seen only once. Material for sequencing was peripheral blood. The receptor set was obtained from a woman aged 60 to 75 with acute or convalescent COVID-19.

This clone was picked up one time. The chain has TRBV2 and TRBJ2-3, with D perhaps TRBD1 (6 bases). Per germline, CDR1 SNHLY and CDR2 FYNNEI. Between the trimmed V and J ends, which lost 3 bases and 3 bases, there was a span of 13 bases. The CDR3 is 15 residues long. The CDR3 nucleotides are TGTGCCAGCAGTGACGAGTCAGGGGATACAGATACGCAGTATTTT. Translated: CASSDESGDTDTQYF.

The chain joins TRBV4-1 to TRBJ1-5, with D unresolved. CDR1 and CDR2 from the germline V gene are MGHRA and YSYEKL. V was pared by 0 bases and J by 0 bases, with 24 bases between. The CDR3 totals 21 residues. The CDR3 sequence is CASSQDKAASLGVYSNQPQHF. DNA for the CDR3: TGCGCCAGCAGCCAAGATAAGGCTGCCAGCCTGGGCGTTTATAGCAATCAGCCCCAGCATTTT.

The gene calls are TRBV9 and TRBJ2-7; possibly TRBD2 for D (6 bases). The CDR3 is made up of 12 amino acids. Germline V gene sequence: CDR1 SGDLS, CDR2 YYNGEE. The V end lost 3 bases, the J end lost 6 bases, and 10 bases lay between the germline ends. CDR3 in DNA: TGTGCCAGCAGCGACGGGCGGGGCGAGCAGTACTTC. It yields the protein CASSDGRGEQYF.

In nucleotides, the CDR3 is TGTGCCAGCGGAAGCACAGGGCTGTCTTCACCCCTCCACTTT. It specifies CASGSTGLSSPLHF. V usage is TRBV27 and J usage is TRBJ1-6; possible D gene TRBD1, 6 bases. The V and J ends lost 8 bases and 9 bases respectively, with 17 bases between them. The germline gives CDR1 MNHEY, CDR2 SMNVEV (reference sequence). The length of the CDR3 is 14 residues.

The rearrangement links TRBV7-9 to TRBJ2-5; the D gene is possibly TRBD2 (5 bases). Trimming took 4 bases from V and 1 from J, leaving 7 bases between them. CDR1 is SEHNR, CDR2 FQNEAQ, per germline (reference sequence). This CDR3 region has 13 residues. CDR3 sequence reads: CASSSGIQETQYF. The CDR3 nucleotides are TGTGCCAGCAGCTCGGGGATCCAAGAGACCCAGTACTTC.

This chain uses TRBV20-1 with TRBJ1-1; TRBD1 might be the D (5 bases). The V gene's germline CDR1 is DFQATT and CDR2 SNEGSKA (reference sequence). The CDR3 loop spans 13 amino acids. The ends were cut back, 3 bases at V and 6 bases at J, with 14 bases in the middle. The CDR3 bases are TGCAGTGCTAGTGGGGGGGAATCCCCTGAAGCTTTCTTT. Its translation: CSASGGESPEAFF.

This clone was seen only once. This chain links TRBV3-1 (or the pseudogene TRBV3-2) with TRBJ2-4; D uncertain. The CDR3 is 13 residues long. Trimming removed 1 base from V and 7 bases from J, with 8 bases in between. Germline lookup yields CDR1 LGHDT and CDR2 YNNKEL (reference sequence). This CDR3 reads CASSQGSANIQYF. The CDR3 nucleotides read TGTGCCAGCAGCCAAGGATCTGCGAACATTCAGTACTTC.

V usage is TRBV6-4 and J usage is TRBJ2-7; tentative D call: TRBD1 (6 bases). CDR3 length equals 16 residues. V lost 6 bases to trimming and J lost 4 bases, with 22 bases between them. CDR1 and CDR2 from the germline V gene are MRHNA and SNTAGT. The chain's CDR3 is CASSLPRQDREYEQYF. The DNA for the CDR3 is TGTGCCAGCAGCCTCCCGAGACAGGATAGGGAGTACGAGCAGTACTTC.

J is TRBJ1-6 and V is TRBV4-3; 7 bases fit TRBD1. The CDR3 length is 21 residues. The V gene end was trimmed by 0 bases and the J gene end by 2 bases; junction bases not matched to a gene: 16. Germline V CDR1 and CDR2: LGHNA, YSLEER. CDR3: CASSQDPPRQGYNAYNSPLHF. The DNA of the CDR3 is TGCGCCAGCAGCCAAGATCCGCCCCGACAGGGCTACAACGCCTATAATTCACCCCTCCACTTT.

V and J are TRBV30 and TRBJ2-3; D perhaps matches TRBD2 (6 bases). The CDR3 sequence is 11 residues long. Germline lookup yields CDR1 GTSNPN and CDR2 SVGIG (reference sequence). Trimming removed 4 bases at V and 10 bases at J, with 12 bases between. Here the CDR3 DNA reads TGTGCCTGGACCAAACTAGCCGCGCAGTATTTT. It is translated as CAWTKLAAQYF.

The chain has TRBV21-1 and TRBJ1-5; TRBD1, the D gene given by the table, was not confirmed from the DNA. TRBV21-1 is shown as a pseudogene. This CDR3 is 15 amino acids long. For the CDR3, the DNA is TGTGCCAGCAGCAAAGCAAAACAGGGCCCTGAGCCCCAGCATTTT. This encodes CASSKAKQGPEPQHF.

J is TRBJ2-5 and V is TRBV20-1; D is uncertain. The CDR3 sequence is 11 residues long. From germline, CDR1 is DFQATT and CDR2 SNEGSKA (reference sequence). V was shortened by 6 bases and J by 5 bases, with 10 bases between the two germline ends. CDR3 region: CSASDTETQYF. The CDR3 DNA sequence: TGCAGTGCCTCTGACACGGAGACCCAGTACTTC.

The V gene is TRBV7-6, the J gene TRBJ2-7; 9 bases agree with TRBD1. The CDR3 extends over 15 amino acids. With V trimmed by 5 bases and J by 1 base, 6 bases remained unmatched. The V gene's germline CDR1 is SGHVS and CDR2 FNYEAQ. CDR3 sequence reads: CASSQRTGASYEQYF. The CDR3 region has the DNA TGTGCCAGCAGCCAGCGGACAGGGGCATCCTACGAGCAGTACTTC.

The chain has TRBV24-1 and TRBJ1-2; D possibly corresponds to TRBD1 (6 bases). The CDR3 is made up of 12 amino acids. V shed 3 bases and J shed 9 bases, with 10 bases lying between them. Germline assignment: CDR1 KGHDR and CDR2 SFDVKD. Here the CDR3 reads CATSDTDRSYTF. For the CDR3, the DNA is TGTGCCACCAGTGATACCGACAGGAGCTACACCTTC.

V is TRBV29-1 and J is TRBJ1-2; no clear D. V lost 7 bases, J lost 4 bases, and 16 bases lay in between. There are 13 residues in the CDR3. Germline V gene data show CDR1 as SQVTM and CDR2 as ANQGSEA. The CDR3 sequence is CSASVAGSYGYTF. CDR3 sequence (DNA): TGCAGCGCTTCGGTTGCAGGTTCCTATGGCTACACCTTC.

The rearrangement joins TRBV9 to TRBJ2-2; D is undetermined. Trimming removed 0 bases at V and 7 bases at J, with 4 bases between. This CDR3 is built from 12 residues. CDR1 SGDLS and CDR2 YYNGEE come from the germline V gene. The CDR3 nucleotides read TGTGCCAGCAGCGTAGGGAGCGGGGAGCTGTTTTTT. Translating it yields CASSVGSGELFF. The variable domain in full, with the rest retrieved from reference TRBV9 and TRBJ2-2, is DSGVTQTPKHLITATGQRVTLRCSPRSGDLSVYWYQQSLDQGLQFLIQYYNGEERAKGNILERFSAQQFPDLHSELNLSSLELGDSALYFCASSVGSGELFFGEGSRLTVL.

The V gene is TRBV9, the J gene TRBJ1-1; TRBD1 agrees at 7 bases. Germline V gene sequence: CDR1 SGDLS, CDR2 YYNGEE. The CDR3 is made up of 17 amino acids. J was trimmed by 1 base and V by 0 bases; bases with no gene match: 9. The CDR3 sequence is CASSVGKGAEWNTEAFF. For the CDR3, the DNA is TGTGCCAGCAGCGTAGGTAAGGGGGCGGAATGGAACACTGAAGCTTTCTTT.

The rearrangement uses TRBV3-1 (or the pseudogene TRBV3-2) and TRBJ1-1, with D possibly TRBD1 on 5 matching bases. Germline CDR1 is LGHDT and CDR2 is YNNKEL (reference sequence). Trimming removed 4 bases at V and 3 bases at J, with 12 bases between. The CDR3 is 14 amino acids. CDR3 nucleotide sequence: TGTGCCAGCAGCCCTTGGGGGGGTTACACTGAAGCTTTCTTT. Translation gives CASSPWGGYTEAFF.

This clone was counted a single time. The chain recombines TRBV4-3 with TRBJ2-2, with TRBD2 matching over 10 bases. The CDR3 is 17 amino acids. Germline V gene sequence: CDR1 LGHNA, CDR2 YSLEER. V was pared by 2 bases and J by 4 bases, with 7 bases of the junction left unmatched. The CDR3 DNA sequence: TGCGCCAGCAGCCAACCTGTCCTAGCGGGGGTCACCGGGGAGCTGTTTTTT. Translated, it gives CASSQPVLAGVTGELFF.

This clone was counted a single time. This chain connects TRBV3-1 (or the pseudogene TRBV3-2) to TRBJ2-7; TRBD1 matches at 8 bases. The CDR3 runs to 15 residues. V gave up 4 bases and J gave up 1 base; unmatched junction bases: 6. Germline CDR1 reads LGHDT; CDR2 reads YNNKEL (reference sequence). The CDR3 sequence is CASSPRTGPSYEQYF. CDR3 nucleotides: TGTGCCAGCAGCCCCCGGACAGGGCCGTCCTACGAGCAGTACTTC.

This chain links TRBV5-6 with TRBJ2-5, with D perhaps TRBD2 (7 bases). Germline CDR1 reads SGHDT; CDR2 reads YYEEEE. V was pared by 3 bases and J by 5 bases, with 14 bases between. The CDR3 has 14 amino acids. CDR3 DNA: TGTGCCAGCAGCTACACCGGGGGGCCGGAGACCCAGTACTTC. Its translation: CASSYTGGPETQYF.

The chain links TRBV5-4 to TRBJ2-1, with 7 nucleotides matching TRBD2. CDR3 length: 15 amino acids. After removal of 0 bases from V and 5 bases from J, the junction contained 5 bases not matched to a gene. The V gene's germline CDR1 is SGHNT and CDR2 YYREEE (reference sequence). The CDR3 is CASSLDGGRNNEQFF. The CDR3 DNA follows: TGTGCCAGCAGCTTGGATGGCGGGAGAAACAATGAGCAGTTCTTC.

This clone is a singleton in its sample. This chain links TRBV4-3 with TRBJ1-6, with D perhaps matching TRBD1 (5 bases). Trimming pared 4 bases from V and 8 bases from J, leaving 15 bases between. This CDR3 is 15 amino acids long. Germline CDR1 LGHNA, CDR2 YSLEER. Here the CDR3 reads CASSREVWGDSPLHF. The CDR3 DNA follows: TGCGCCAGCAGCCGTGAGGTTTGGGGGGATTCACCCCTCCACTTT.

The genes are TRBV7-3 and TRBJ2-1, with 7 nucleotides matching TRBD1. From germline, CDR1 is SGHTA and CDR2 FQGTGA. J lost 5 bases, V lost 1 base, and 5 bases had no gene match. This CDR3 region has 15 residues. Here the CDR3 reads CASSLSLGTDNEQFF. The CDR3 DNA reads as TGTGCCAGCAGCTTAAGTCTGGGGACAGACAATGAGCAGTTCTTC.

V gene TRBV10-1 combines with J gene TRBJ1-2; D possibly corresponds to TRBD1 (6 bases). With 7 bases removed from V and 1 base from J, the gap between germline ends came to 16 bases. CDR3 length equals 15 residues. Per the germline V gene, CDR1 is WNHNN and CDR2 is SYGVQD (reference sequence). Written as DNA, the CDR3 is TGCGCCAGCAATGGACAGTCTGAGGGTAACTATGGCTACACCTTC. It yields the protein CASNGQSEGNYGYTF.

This rearrangement joins TRBV7-2 to TRBJ1-1, with TRBD1 matching over 7 bases. After removal of 3 bases from V and 5 bases from J, the junction contained 9 bases not matched to a gene. Germline V gene data show CDR1 as SGHTA and CDR2 as FQGNSA. The CDR3 covers 15 residues. In nucleotides, the CDR3 is TGTGCCAGCAGCTTTTCCTCAGACAGGGCAACTGAAGCTTTCTTT. Its translation is CASSFSSDRATEAFF.

V is TRBV6-5 and J is TRBJ1-1, with D possibly matching TRBD1 (5 bases). Deletions cut 6 bases from V and 3 bases from J, with 17 bases between. The length of the CDR3 is 15 residues. Per the germline V gene, CDR1 is MNHEY and CDR2 is SVGAGI. DNA of the CDR3: TGTGCCAGCAGCTTCTTAACAGGAGGGTACACTGAAGCTTTCTTT. Its translation: CASSFLTGGYTEAFF.

This chain uses TRBV12-5 with TRBJ2-7, with D possibly matching TRBD1 (6 bases). The CDR3 covers 14 residues. With 5 bases removed from V and 2 bases from J, the gap between germline ends came to 13 bases. Germline-derived CDR1 and CDR2 are LGHNT and FRNRAP. CDR3 loop: CASGVHRDPYEQYF. CDR3 sequence (DNA): TGTGCTAGTGGTGTCCACAGGGACCCCTACGAGCAGTACTTC.